One sample yielded the 9 T cell receptor beta chains listed below, sequenced in a study of T cells in narcolepsy. TCRdb keeps only in-frame clones here, not all; method: immunoSEQ multiplex PCR. The sample has 25,000 to 35,000 clones, 79% seen once. The material sequenced was memory (CD45RA-) CD4+ T cells from blood. The receptors shown here come from a human donor in good health.

The chain combines TRBV5-1 with TRBJ2-3; either TRBD1 or TRBD2 may fit D (6 bases each). V gave up 0 bases and J gave up 6 bases, with 14 bases separating them. This CDR3 spans 15 amino acids. In germline, CDR1 is SGHRS, CDR2 YFSETQ. The CDR3 region has the DNA TGCGCCAGCAGCTTGGAAGGCCAAGGGGGGGATACGCAGTATTTT. Amino acids: CASSLEGQGGDTQYF.

The chain's CDR3 is CASSLPDRYQAFF. The CDR3 nucleotides read TGTGCCAGCAGTTTACCGGACAGATACCAAGCTTTCTTT. The V and J genes are TRBV28 and TRBJ1-1, with D maybe TRBD1 (6 bases). Trimming removed 2 bases at V and 9 bases at J, with 13 bases between. Looked up from germline, CDR1 is MDHEN and CDR2 is SYDVKM. This CDR3 is 13 amino acids long. Supplemented by reference TRBV28 and TRBJ1-1, the full variable domain reads DVKVTQSSRYLVKRTGEKVFLECVQDMDHENMFWYRQDPGLGLRLIYFSYDVKMKEKGDIPEGYSVSREKKERFSLILESASTNQTSMYLCASSLPDRYQAFFGQGTRLTVV.

This rearrangement joins TRBV2 to TRBJ2-7; D may match TRBD1 or TRBD2 (5 bases each). The CDR3 loop spans 16 amino acids. Germline assignment: CDR1 SNHLY and CDR2 FYNNEI. Trimming cost V 2 bases and J 6 bases, with 20 bases left between them. CDR3 residues: CASSETLEVRGREQYF. CDR3 nucleotides: TGTGCCAGCAGTGAAACCCTAGAGGTACGGGGACGCGAGCAGTACTTC.

This chain links TRBV18 with TRBJ1-1; D ambiguous. V was pared by 2 bases and J by 2 bases, with 15 bases between. The CDR3 consists of 16 residues. Germline V lookup: CDR1 KGHSH, CDR2 LQKENI. CDR3 DNA: TGTGCCAGCTCACCAACCCGGTCGGCCCGAAACACTGAAGCTTTCTTT. Its protein product is CASSPTRSARNTEAFF. Complete variable domain (other parts from reference TRBV18 and TRBJ1-1): NAGVMQNPRHLVRRRGQEARLRCSPMKGHSHVYWYRQLPEEGLKFMVYLQKENIIDESGMPKERFSAEFPKEGPSILRIQQVVRGDSAAYFCASSPTRSARNTEAFFGQGTRLTVV.

V is TRBV7-2 and J is TRBJ2-1; TRBD2 is a possible D gene (6 bases). The CDR3 length is 13 residues. V lost 0 bases to trimming and J lost 8 bases, with 8 bases between them. CDR1 and CDR2 (germline): SGHTA, FQGNSA. CDR3 region: CASSLATSHEQFF. CDR3 sequence (DNA): TGTGCCAGCAGCTTAGCCACTAGCCATGAGCAGTTCTTC.

The J gene is TRBJ1-6, the V gene TRBV27; D is undetermined. The CDR3 spans 15 residues. Germline V gene lookup returns CDR1 MNHEY and CDR2 SMNVEV (reference sequence). Trimming cost V 10 bases and J 9 bases, with 22 bases left between them. The CDR3 DNA sequence: TGTGCCACCAAGGCGCCGGGGTTTGCGGGTTCACCCCTCCACTTT. Translated: CATKAPGFAGSPLHF.

The V and J genes are TRBV11-2 and TRBJ2-7; possibly TRBD2 for D (5 bases). CDR3 length: 12 amino acids. From germline, CDR1 is SGHAT and CDR2 FQNNGV. Trimming left V 4 bases short and J 4 bases short, with 8 bases between. DNA for the CDR3: TGTGCCAGCAGCTCGGGGATATACGAGCAGTACTTC. Translating gives CASSSGIYEQYF.

In this sample, this clone turned up once. This chain joins TRBV19 and TRBJ2-1; unclear D gene. Trimming took 6 bases from V and 0 from J, leaving 9 bases between them. Germline V gives CDR1 LNHDA, CDR2 SQIVND (reference sequence). This CDR3 region has 14 residues. The CDR3 DNA reads as TGTGCCAGTAGGGGTTACGGCTCCTACAATGAGCAGTTCTTC. Translating it yields CASRGYGSYNEQFF.

The chain is built from TRBV28 and TRBJ1-5; TRBD1 might be the D (5 bases). Germline V lookup: CDR1 MDHEN, CDR2 SYDVKM. V was cut by 7 bases and J by 1 base, with 17 bases left in between. The length of the CDR3 is 16 residues. As DNA, the CDR3 is TGTGCCAGCATCCGGGGGACGGGAACCAGCAATCAGCCCCAGCATTTT. Protein sequence: CASIRGTGTSNQPQHF.